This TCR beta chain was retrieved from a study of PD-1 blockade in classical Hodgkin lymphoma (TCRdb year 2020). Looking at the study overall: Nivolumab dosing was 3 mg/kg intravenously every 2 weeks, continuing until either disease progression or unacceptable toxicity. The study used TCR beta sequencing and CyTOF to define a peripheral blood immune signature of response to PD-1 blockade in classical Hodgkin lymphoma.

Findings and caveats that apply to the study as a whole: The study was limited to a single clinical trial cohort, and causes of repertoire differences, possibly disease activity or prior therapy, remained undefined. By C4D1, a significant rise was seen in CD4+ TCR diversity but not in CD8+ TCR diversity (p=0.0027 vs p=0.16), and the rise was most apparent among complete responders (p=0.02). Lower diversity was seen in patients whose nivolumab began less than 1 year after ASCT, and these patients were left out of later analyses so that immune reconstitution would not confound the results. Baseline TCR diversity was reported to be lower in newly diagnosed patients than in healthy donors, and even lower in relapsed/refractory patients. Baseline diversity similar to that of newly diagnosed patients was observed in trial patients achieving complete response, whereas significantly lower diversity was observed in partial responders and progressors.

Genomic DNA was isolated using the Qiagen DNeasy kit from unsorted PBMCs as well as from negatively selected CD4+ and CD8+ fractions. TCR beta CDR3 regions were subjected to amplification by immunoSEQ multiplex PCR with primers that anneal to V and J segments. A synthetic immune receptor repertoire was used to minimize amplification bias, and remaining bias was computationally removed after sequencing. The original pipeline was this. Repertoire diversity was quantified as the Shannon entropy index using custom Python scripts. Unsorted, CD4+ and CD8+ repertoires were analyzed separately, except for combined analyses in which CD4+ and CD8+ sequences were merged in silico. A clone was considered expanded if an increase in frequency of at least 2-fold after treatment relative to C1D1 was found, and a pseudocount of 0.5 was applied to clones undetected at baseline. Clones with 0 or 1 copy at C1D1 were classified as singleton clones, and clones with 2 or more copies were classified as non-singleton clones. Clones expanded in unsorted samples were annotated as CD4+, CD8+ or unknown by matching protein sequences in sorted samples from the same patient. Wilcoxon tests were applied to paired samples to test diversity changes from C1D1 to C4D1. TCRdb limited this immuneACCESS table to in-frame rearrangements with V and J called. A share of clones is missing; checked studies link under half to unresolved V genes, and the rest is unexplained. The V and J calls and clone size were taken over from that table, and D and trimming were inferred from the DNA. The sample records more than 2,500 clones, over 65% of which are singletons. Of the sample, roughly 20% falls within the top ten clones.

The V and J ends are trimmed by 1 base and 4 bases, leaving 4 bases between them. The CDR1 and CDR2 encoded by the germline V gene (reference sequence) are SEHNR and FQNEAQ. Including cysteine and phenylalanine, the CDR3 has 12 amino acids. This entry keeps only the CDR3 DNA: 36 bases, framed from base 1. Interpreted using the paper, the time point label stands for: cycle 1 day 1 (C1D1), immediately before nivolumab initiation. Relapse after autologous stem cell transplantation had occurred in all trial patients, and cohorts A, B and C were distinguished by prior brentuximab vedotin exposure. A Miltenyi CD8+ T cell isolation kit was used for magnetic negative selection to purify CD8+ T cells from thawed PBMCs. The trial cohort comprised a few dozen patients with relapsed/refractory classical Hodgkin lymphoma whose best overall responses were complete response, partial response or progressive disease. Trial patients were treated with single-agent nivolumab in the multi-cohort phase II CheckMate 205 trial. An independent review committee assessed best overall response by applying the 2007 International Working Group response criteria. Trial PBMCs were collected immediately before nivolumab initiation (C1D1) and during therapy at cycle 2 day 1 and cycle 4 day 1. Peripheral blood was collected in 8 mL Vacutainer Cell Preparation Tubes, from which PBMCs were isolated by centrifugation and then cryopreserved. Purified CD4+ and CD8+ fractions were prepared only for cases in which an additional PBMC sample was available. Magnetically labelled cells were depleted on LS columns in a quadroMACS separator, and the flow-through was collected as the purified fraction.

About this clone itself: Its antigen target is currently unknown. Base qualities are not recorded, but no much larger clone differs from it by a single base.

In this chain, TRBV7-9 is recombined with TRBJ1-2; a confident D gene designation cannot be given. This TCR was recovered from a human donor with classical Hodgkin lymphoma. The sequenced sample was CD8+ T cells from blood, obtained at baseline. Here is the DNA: TGTGCCAGCAGCTTAGGCAGCTATGGCTACACCTTC. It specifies CASSLGSYGYTF.